The rows below give T cell receptor beta chains drawn from one sample of a study of beta chain features in type 1 diabetes. Clones were sequenced by immunoSEQ multiplex PCR, and TCRdb holds only the in-frame ones, with some missing. The repertoire holds around 280,000 clones, with 15% as singletons. The specimen was naive CD4+ T cells from blood. The receptors come from a young man with type 1 diabetes. CDR3s include the opening cysteine and the closing phenylalanine or tryptophan. The D gene is left open where the match is weak. Expanded clones are given a class, and other clones once, few, many or no size at all.

CDR3,DNA,D,J,size,V
CASSFRDRWGEQYF,TGTGCCAGCAGCTTTCGGGACAGGTGGGGCGAGCAGTACTTC,TRBD1,TRBJ2-7,NA,TRBV7-9
CASSPLEGQGRETQYF,TGTGCCAGCTCACCACTGGAGGGACAGGGACGGGAGACCCAGTACTTC,TRBD1,TRBJ2-5,few,TRBV18
CASSPPTGGHNEQFF,TGTGCCAGCAGTCCTCCGACAGGGGGACACAATGAGCAGTTCTTC,TRBD1,TRBJ2-1,NA,TRBV6-6
CASTLSSGQGADTQYF,TGTGCCAGCACCCTAAGCTCCGGACAGGGGGCAGATACGCAGTATTTT,TRBD1,TRBJ2-3,NA,TRBV9
CASSMGQFTDTQYF,TGTGCCAGTAGTATGGGACAGTTCACAGATACGCAGTATTTT,TRBD1,TRBJ2-3,NA,TRBV19
CASSLLAGEETQYF,TGTGCCAGCAGCTTATTGGCAGGGGAAGAGACCCAGTACTTC,NA,TRBJ2-5,NA,TRBV9
CASSVFRTGRGYTF,TGTGCCAGCAGTGTTTTTCGGACAGGGCGAGGCTACACCTTC,TRBD1,TRBJ1-2,few,TRBV2
CASSFDRGGEQYF,TGTGCCAGCAGCTTCGACAGGGGGGGCGAGCAGTACTTC,TRBD1,TRBJ2-7,few,TRBV5-5
CASSSQARYGYTF,TGTGCCAGCAGTAGTCAGGCGAGATATGGCTACACCTTC,NA,TRBJ1-2,NA,TRBV27
CASSPYPAGFIKSSYEQYF,TGCGCCAGCAGCCCTTATCCAGCGGGGTTCATTAAGAGCTCCTACGAGCAGTACTTC,TRBD2,TRBJ2-7,NA,TRBV4-3
CASSFPGGEQYF,TGTGCCAGCAGCTTTCCTGGGGGGGAGCAGTACTTC,NA,TRBJ2-7,NA,TRBV7-9
CAWSVQGATEAFF,TGTGCCTGGAGTGTCCAGGGGGCCACTGAAGCTTTCTTT,TRBD1,TRBJ1-1,NA,TRBV30
CASSLGPAGANTGELFF,TGTGCCAGCAGCTTAGGTCCAGCGGGGGCGAACACCGGGGAGCTGTTTTTT,TRBD2,TRBJ2-2,NA,TRBV7-2
CASSGQLDQPQHF,TGTGCCAGCAGCGGACAGTTAGATCAGCCCCAGCATTTT,NA,TRBJ1-5,NA,TRBV2
CASSFFSGRDEQYF,TGTGCCAGCAGTTTCTTTAGCGGGAGGGACGAGCAGTACTTC,TRBD2,TRBJ2-7,NA,TRBV28
CASSLGGTSGRHEQFF,TGCGCCAGCAGCTTGGGGGGGACTAGCGGGAGACATGAGCAGTTCTTC,TRBD2,TRBJ2-1,NA,TRBV5-1